The 11 T cell receptor beta chains presented below share a single source sample, sequenced in a study of T cells in Graves' hyperthyroidism and ophthalmopathy. Researchers took RNA transcripts and amplified the TCR beta CDR3 regions from them. The HTBI primer set served for first-round RT-PCR of the TCR CDR3. TCRdb processed the multiplex PCR reads anew with MiXCR; each CDR3 protein has one entry. The table records a few hundred thousand distinct CDR3 sequences, roughly 15% of them present only once. The sample comprised blood. The receptors derive from a woman in her twenties or thirties with Graves' ophthalmopathy.

This clonotype was recorded at least ten times. This sequence joins TRBV20-1 and TRBJ2-1; 9 positions agree with TRBD2. The CDR3 is made up of 15 amino acids. Unmatched junction bases numbered 12, after V lost 6 bases and J lost 6 bases. Germline CDR1 DFQATT, CDR2 SNEGSKA (reference sequence). In DNA form, the CDR3 reads TGCAGTGCCCATAGCGGGAGCTTAACCGGCAATGAGCAGTTCTTC. It yields the protein CSAHSGSLTGNEQFF.

The CDR3 bases are TGTGCCAGCAGCCCCGGGACTAGCGGGAGTGAGCAGTTCTTC. It is translated as CASSPGTSGSEQFF. J is TRBJ2-1 and V is TRBV7-6; 14 bases match TRBD2. The junction had 3 bases not matched to a gene; V was cut back by 5 bases and J by 9 bases. This CDR3 comprises 14 residues. CDR1 is SGHVS, CDR2 FNYEAQ, per germline.

In this sample, this clonotype turned up many times. The chain couples TRBV2 to TRBJ1-1; 7 bases align to TRBD1. The CDR3 is made up of 13 amino acids. Germline loops: CDR1 SNHLY, CDR2 FYNNEI. V trimming: 6 bases; J trimming: 1 base; junction bases outside the gene matches: 2. The CDR3 bases are TGTGCCAGCAGGACAGGGCGGAACACTGAAGCTTTCTTT. Residues: CASRTGRNTEAFF. The whole variable domain, remainder taken from reference TRBV2 and TRBJ1-1, is EPEVTQTPSHQVTQMGQEVILRCVPISNHLYFYWYRQILGQKVEFLVSFYNNEISEKSEIFDDQFSVERPDGSNFTLKIRSTKLEDSAMYFCASRTGRNTEAFFGQGTRLTVV.

There are many counts of this clonotype. The chain joins TRBV18 to TRBJ2-7, with 9 bases that match TRBD2. The CDR3 is 14 amino acids. Germline values: CDR1 KGHSH, CDR2 LQKENI. V was pared by 2 bases and J by 2 bases, with 1 base of the junction left unmatched. The chain's CDR3 is CASSPGTSTYEQYF. DNA for the CDR3: TGTGCCAGCTCACCAGGGACTAGCACCTACGAGCAGTACTTC.

The V gene is TRBV3-1, the J gene TRBJ2-1; TRBD2 matches 9 bases. The CDR3 has 16 amino acids. The V gene end was trimmed by 0 bases and the J gene end by 7 bases; junction bases not matched to a gene: 7. Germline V gene lookup returns CDR1 LGHDT and CDR2 YNNKEL (reference sequence). The CDR3 DNA reads TGTGCCAGCAGCCAAGAGTTGCTAGCGGGAATAAATGAGCAGTTCTTC. Its translation: CASSQELLAGINEQFF.

A few counts support this clonotype. The V call is TRBV11-2, the J call TRBJ2-6; D perhaps matches TRBD2 (5 bases). V was cut by 1 base and J by 0 bases, with 7 bases left in between. The germline V gene has CDR1 SGHAT and CDR2 FQNNGV. CDR3 length: 16 residues. The CDR3 DNA follows: TGTGCCAGCAGCTTAGTGGGGAGCTCTGGGGCCAACGTCCTGACTTTC. It translates to CASSLVGSSGANVLTF.

In this sample, this clonotype turned up a few times. Written as DNA, the CDR3 is TGTGCCAGCAGCCCTAGGCGCGGAGGGGCAACTAATGAAAAACTGTTTTTT. Encoded protein: CASSPRRGGATNEKLFF. This chain links TRBV7-9 with TRBJ1-4, with a weak D call TRBD1 (5 bases). The CDR3 spans 17 residues. Germline CDR1 is SEHNR and CDR2 is FQNEAQ (reference sequence). Trimming left V 5 bases short and J 0 bases short, with 16 bases between.

The sample holds a few counts of this clonotype. The chain employs TRBV6-2 or TRBV6-3 and TRBJ1-2; maybe TRBD1 (5 bases). Trimming took off 3 bases at V and 6 bases at J, with 11 bases between the two ends. CDR1 MNHEY and CDR2 SVGEGT come from the germline V gene. This CDR3 region has 13 residues. CDR3 sequence (DNA): TGTGCCAGCAGTTATCAGGGCGACGATGGCTACACCTTC. Translated: CASSYQGDDGYTF.

This clonotype was picked up many times. This chain joins TRBV28 and TRBJ2-1; D not certain. This CDR3 is 13 amino acids long. Trimming cost V 2 bases and J 8 bases, with 10 bases left between them. Per germline, CDR1 MDHEN and CDR2 SYDVKM. CDR3 nucleotides: TGTGCCAGCAGTTTAGGGGATTTGTATGAGCAGTTCTTC. Translated, it gives CASSLGDLYEQFF.

The chain recombines TRBV7-2 with TRBJ2-7; 7 positions match TRBD2. Germline values: CDR1 SGHTA, CDR2 FQGNSA. The CDR3 is 15 amino acids. V shed 5 bases and J 0 bases; nucleotides not matched to a gene: 7. The CDR3, as DNA: TGTGCCAGCAGCCGACTAGCACTAGGCTCCTACGAGCAGTACTTC. This sequence encodes CASSRLALGSYEQYF.

This rearrangement joins TRBV7-3 to TRBJ2-1, with 14 positions matching TRBD2. The CDR3 contains 21 residues. With 1 base clipped from V and 1 base from J, the junction kept 12 bases outside the gene matches. The germline V gene has CDR1 SGHTA and CDR2 FQGTGA. The CDR3 DNA reads as TGTGCCAGCAGCTTAAACCCCGTGACTAGCGGGAGGGCCTCGTCCTACAATGAGCAGTTCTTC. It translates to CASSLNPVTSGRASSYNEQFF.